These 5 T cell receptor beta chains were all obtained from the same sample, sequenced in a study of PD-1 blockade in classical Hodgkin lymphoma. The data were produced by immunoSEQ multiplex PCR, yet TCRdb's version contains in-frame clones alone and is incomplete. Of 20,000 or so clones in the sample, roughly three quarters were seen once. Time point indicated: cycle 4 day 1 (C4D1), after less than 7 weeks of nivolumab. Every single patient, without exception, relapsed after autologous stem cell transplantation, and brentuximab vedotin exposure varied. The material was peripheral blood mononuclear cells (PBMCs), obtained before the fourth cycle of nivolumab. The source of these receptors is a human donor with classical Hodgkin lymphoma.

The chain carries TRBV18 and TRBJ2-7; tentatively, D is TRBD1 (5 bases). The V end lost 2 bases, the J end lost 0 bases, and 11 bases lay between the germline ends. The CDR3 is made up of 15 amino acids. Germline V CDR1 and CDR2: KGHSH, LQKENI. The CDR3 nucleotides read TGTGCCAGCTCACCAACGGACACGCGCTCCTACGAGCAGTACTTC. Encoded protein: CASSPTDTRSYEQYF.

This clone appeared a single time. The chain employs TRBV28 and TRBJ2-3; D gene unclear. This CDR3 has 13 residues. From germline, CDR1 is MDHEN and CDR2 SYDVKM. V was pared by 8 bases and J by 0 bases, with 9 bases between. The CDR3 loop is CASLTPSTDTQYF. The CDR3 bases are TGTGCCAGCCTGACCCCTAGCACAGATACGCAGTATTTT.

V usage is TRBV28 and J usage is TRBJ1-1, with 10 nucleotides matching TRBD1. J lost 1 base, V lost 7 bases, and 12 bases had no gene match. The CDR3 runs 17 residues. Germline assignment: CDR1 MDHEN and CDR2 SYDVKM. CDR3 nucleotides: TGTGCCAGCAAAGGGACAGGGGTAGGAACCGGGAACACTGAAGCTTTCTTT. This gives the protein CASKGTGVGTGNTEAFF.

In its sample, this clone was seen once. J is TRBJ1-6 and V is TRBV28; 7 nucleotides align to TRBD1. The junction had 3 bases not matched to a gene; V was cut back by 4 bases and J by 6 bases. The germline CDR1 and CDR2 sequences are MDHEN and SYDVKM. This CDR3 is built from 14 residues. The CDR3 loop reads CASSSGTANSPLHF. As DNA, the CDR3 is TGTGCCAGCAGTTCCGGGACAGCTAATTCACCCCTCCACTTT.

The V and J genes are TRBV28 and TRBJ1-2, with TRBD1 matching over 8 bases. This CDR3 has 14 residues. J gave up 8 bases and V 7 bases, and 12 bases lay outside the gene matches. Germline V gene lookup returns CDR1 MDHEN and CDR2 SYDVKM. DNA of the CDR3: TGTGCCAGCACCTCAGGGGGCGGTTTGGGGGGCTACACCTTC. As protein: CASTSGGGLGGYTF.